A single count supports the clone carrying this TCR beta chain. No antigen is known for it. This specimen comes from a study of OX40 agonist ivuxolimab in advanced cancers. Study background: Ivuxolimab, an antibody that agonizes OX40 (CD134), was administered to the patients. The dose-escalation group included hepatocellular carcinoma, melanoma, renal cell carcinoma and head and neck cancer. The study's findings and limits: Low normalized T-cell clonal expansion was also seen in some nonresponders. CD4+ and CD8+ T cells in blood underwent clonal expansion by week 6 at 0.1 to 3.0 mg/kg.

Germline CDR1 is SGHDN and CDR2 is FVKESK. This CDR3 comprises 13 residues. Trimming left V 4 bases short and J 12 bases short, with 16 bases between. Profiling relied on immunoSEQ multiplex PCR, and the TCRdb table lists in-frame clones only, not all of them. The data show more than 55,000 clones, 70% to 90% seen once. This TCR was recovered from an adult with an advanced solid tumor such as melanoma, head and neck, liver or kidney cancer. The specimen comprised CD4+ or CD8+ T cells sorted from blood, sampled in a trial of the OX40 agonist ivuxolimab. The J gene is TRBJ1-5, the V gene TRBV14; D is unresolved. CDR3: CASSLSSFYLQHF. The DNA of the CDR3 is TGTGCCAGCAGCCTATCCTCCTTTTATCTCCAGCATTTT.